Listed here are 10 T cell receptor beta chains from one sample, sequenced in a study of cytomegalovirus exposure and HLA in healthy donors. The PCR contained 60 Vbeta and 13 Jbeta primers. The protocol was immunoSEQ multiplex PCR, while the TCRdb copy is restricted to in-frame clones and leaves out a portion. This repertoire includes some 80,000 clones. Sequencing was done on a sample of PBMCs. The receptors come from a man over 45 in good health and CMV-seropositive.

J is TRBJ1-5 and V is TRBV18, with D possibly being TRBD1 (6 bases). Germline V gives CDR1 KGHSH, CDR2 LQKENI. The CDR3 covers 15 residues. Trimming pared 5 bases from V and 3 bases from J, leaving 14 bases between. The CDR3 coding sequence is TGTGCCAGCTCATTCGACAGGAAACACAATCAGCCCCAGCATTTT. Protein sequence: CASSFDRKHNQPQHF.

The rearrangement links TRBV6-4 to TRBJ1-5; 10 bases are a match to TRBD1. The CDR3 has 15 amino acids. With V trimmed by 3 bases and J by 6 bases, 5 bases remained unmatched. In germline, CDR1 is MRHNA, CDR2 SNTAGT. CDR3 residues: CASSEGTGEGQPQHF. DNA for the CDR3: TGTGCCAGCAGTGAGGGGACAGGGGAAGGTCAGCCCCAGCATTTT.

This rearrangement joins TRBV7-8 to TRBJ1-1; unclear D gene. The V gene lost 2 bases and the J gene lost 6 bases, with 13 bases spanning the gap. CDR1 and CDR2 (germline): SGHVS, FQNEAQ. The CDR3 extends over 14 amino acids. The CDR3 here is CASSLLTGSPEAFF. As DNA, the CDR3 is TGTGCCAGCAGCTTATTAACGGGGAGTCCTGAAGCTTTCTTT. Full variable domain (rest looked up from reference TRBV7-8 and TRBJ1-1): GAGVSQSPRYKVAKRGQDVALRCDPISGHVSLFWYQQALGQGPEFLTYFQNEAQLDKSGLPSDRFFAERPEGSVSTLKIQRTQQEDSAVYLCASSLLTGSPEAFFGQGTRLTVV.

The J gene is TRBJ2-7, the V gene TRBV19; tentatively, D is TRBD1 (6 bases). Germline CDR1 reads LNHDA; CDR2 reads SQIVND (reference sequence). The germline V and J ends were trimmed by 3 bases and 6 bases, with 18 bases remaining between them. The CDR3 extends over 15 amino acids. The CDR3 DNA is TGTGCCAGTAGTATGGTGTCAGGGGTACGTTTCGAGCAGTACGTC. Its translation is CASSMVSGVRFEQYV.

The rearrangement links TRBV9 to TRBJ2-7; D perhaps matches TRBD2 (6 bases). The V gene's germline CDR1 is SGDLS and CDR2 YYNGEE. The CDR3 spans 13 residues. Trimming removed 0 bases at V and 7 bases at J, with 11 bases between. CDR3 residues: CASSVGLAKEQYF. The CDR3 region has the DNA TGTGCCAGCAGCGTAGGGCTAGCGAAGGAGCAGTACTTC.

The chain recombines TRBV12-5 with TRBJ1-5, with TRBD1 matching over 10 bases. Germline V lookup: CDR1 LGHNT, CDR2 FRNRAP. V was clipped by 1 base and J by 7 bases; unmatched bases: 4. The CDR3 has 15 amino acids. CDR3: CASGLADRGLQPQHF. CDR3 DNA: TGTGCTAGTGGTTTGGCCGACAGGGGGCTCCAGCCCCAGCATTTT.

V gene TRBV27 combines with J gene TRBJ1-2; no clear D gene. Germline CDR1 reads MNHEY; CDR2 reads SMNVEV (reference sequence). The germline V and J ends were trimmed by 3 bases and 8 bases, with 19 bases remaining between them. This CDR3 spans 15 amino acids. This chain's CDR3 is CASSLSYSGASGYTF. Written as DNA, the CDR3 is TGTGCCAGCAGTTTGTCCTATTCGGGTGCGAGCGGCTACACCTTC.

CDR3 protein: CASSWLGKNTEAFF. The CDR3 DNA is TGTGCCAGTAGTTGGCTAGGTAAGAACACTGAAGCTTTCTTT. V and J are TRBV19 and TRBJ1-1; no clear D. CDR3 length: 14 amino acids. Germline V lookup: CDR1 LNHDA, CDR2 SQIVND (reference sequence). V dropped 5 bases and J dropped 1 base, with 11 bases sitting between them.

The chain joins TRBV9 to TRBJ2-2, with D possibly being TRBD2 (7 bases). V was shortened by 3 bases and J by 5 bases, with 29 bases between the two germline ends. Per the germline V gene, CDR1 is SGDLS and CDR2 is YYNGEE. The CDR3 contains 20 residues. The CDR3 loop is CASSANGGQGRGSRTGELFF. The CDR3 DNA reads as TGTGCCAGCAGCGCAAACGGGGGGCAGGGTAGGGGTTCGAGGACCGGGGAGCTGTTTTTT.

V is TRBV5-1 and J is TRBJ2-2, with 8 bases matching TRBD1. This CDR3 is 13 amino acids long. The V segment lost 4 bases and the J segment 7 bases; nucleotides outside the gene matches: 3. Germline lookup yields CDR1 SGHRS and CDR2 YFSETQ. The CDR3 nucleotides read TGCGCCAGCAGCGCCGGACAGGGCGGGGAGCTGTTTTTT. It is translated as CASSAGQGGELFF.